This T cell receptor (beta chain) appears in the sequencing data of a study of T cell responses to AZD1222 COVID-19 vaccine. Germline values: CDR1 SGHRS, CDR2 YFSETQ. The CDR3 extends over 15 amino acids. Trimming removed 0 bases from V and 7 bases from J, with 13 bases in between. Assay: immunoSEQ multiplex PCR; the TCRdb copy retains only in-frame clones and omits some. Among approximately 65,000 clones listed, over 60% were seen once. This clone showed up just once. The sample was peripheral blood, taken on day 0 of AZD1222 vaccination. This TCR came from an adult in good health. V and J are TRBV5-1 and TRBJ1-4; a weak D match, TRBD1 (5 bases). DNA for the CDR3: TGCGCCAGCAGCTTGGCCGGGGCAGGGTTTGAAAAACTGTTTTTT. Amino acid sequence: CASSLAGAGFEKLFF.